Listed below are T cell receptor beta chains from one sample, sequenced in a study of T cell responses to AZD1222 COVID-19 vaccine. Assay used: immunoSEQ multiplex PCR; TCRdb lists only in-frame clones, some missing. The sample lists some 99,000 clones, nearly 90% occurring once. This specimen was peripheral blood, taken on day 0 of MenACWY control vaccination. These receptors originate from an adult in good health. Each CDR3 is given with its conserved first and last residue. The order of the fields is V gene, clone size, J gene, CDR3 protein. Size values are once, few and many counts, or a class for expanded clones, and some rows have none.

TRBV6-2/TRBV6-3	.	TRBJ2-7	CASSSQGGYEQYF
TRBV28	.	TRBJ1-5	CASSLPFSNQPQHF
TRBV30	.	TRBJ1-1	CAWSPFGEAFF
TRBV19	.	TRBJ2-1	CASSINGGFGNEQFF
TRBV5-1	.	TRBJ1-1	CASSLGGGSMNTEAFF
TRBV6-2/TRBV6-3	.	TRBJ2-5	CASSYGLETQYF
TRBV30	.	TRBJ1-2	CAWSRLRDRGGYTF
TRBV6-2/TRBV6-3	.	TRBJ1-2	CASSLRGLGYTF
TRBV6-5	.	TRBJ2-7	CASNGAAGGSYEQYF
TRBV7-3	once	TRBJ2-3	CASSLSHTQDTQYF
TRBV7-3	.	TRBJ1-1	CASRAHQNTEAFF
TRBV19	.	TRBJ1-3	CAIRGTTGNTIYF
TRBV9	.	TRBJ1-6	CASSVYGNSPLHF
TRBV7-2	.	TRBJ2-1	CASSLDGLADEQFF
TRBV24-1	.	TRBJ2-7	CATSDSGHYEQYF
TRBV18	.	TRBJ2-1	CASSPHPRLLKRGNEQFF
TRBV28	.	TRBJ1-2	CASSLGGGVIIGGTF
TRBV7-2	.	TRBJ1-1	CASSLDRGREAFF
TRBV28	.	TRBJ1-1	CASSQLTGLGTEAFF
TRBV28	.	TRBJ1-1	CASSFLWSGQFTKGAFF
TRBV15	.	TRBJ2-7	CATSRDPGTNYEQYF
TRBV5-1	.	TRBJ2-7	CASSTDRGIPYEQYF
TRBV7-2	.	TRBJ2-7	CASSFRSSASVNEQYF
TRBV29-1	.	TRBJ1-2	CSVGAGQVYGYTF
TRBV5-1	.	TRBJ1-1	CASSLAIGQGGTEAFF
TRBV6-1	.	TRBJ2-2	CASSDPSGRSGELFF